The 21 T cell receptor beta chains listed next were all sequenced from one sample in a study of circulating tumor DNA in untreated peripheral T-cell lymphoma. Repertoires were generated with immunoSEQ multiplex PCR, while TCRdb's copy carries only in-frame clones and drops some. The data contain about 6,600 clones, 77% of them singletons. Material: tumor tissue. The receptors were gathered from a human donor with peripheral T-cell lymphoma.

This rearrangement joins TRBV19 to TRBJ2-1; possibly TRBD1 for D (6 bases). Trimming shortened V by 2 bases and J by 7 bases, and 15 bases separated the two germline ends. CDR1 and CDR2 (germline): LNHDA, SQIVND (reference sequence). The CDR3 is 15 amino acids. The CDR3 loop is CASSIRLGAGNEQFF. DNA of the CDR3: TGTGCCAGTAGTATAAGATTGGGGGCCGGTAATGAGCAGTTCTTC.

This sequence joins TRBV28 and TRBJ1-4; 7 positions agree with TRBD1. The CDR3 contains 13 residues. The V gene end was trimmed by 3 bases and the J gene end by 15 bases; junction bases not matched to a gene: 10. The germline V gene encodes CDR1 MDHEN and CDR2 SYDVKM. The CDR3 loop reads CASSLYIRGLVFF. The CDR3 nucleotides are TGTGCCAGCAGTTTGTACATCAGGGGGTTGGTGTTTTTT.

V gene TRBV1 combines with J gene TRBJ1-4. TRBV1 is a documented pseudogene. The length of the CDR3 is 14 residues. Here the CDR3 reads CASSQVATNEKLFF. CDR3 sequence (DNA): TGCGCCAGCAGCCAAGTTGCAACTAATGAAAAACTGTTTTTT.

CDR3 in DNA: TGTGCTAGTGGATCAGGGACCTCGCGGACAGATACGCAGTATTTT. Amino acids: CASGSGTSRTDTQYF. The chain recombines TRBV12-5 with TRBJ2-3; D may match TRBD1 or TRBD2 (5 bases each). Trimming pared 6 bases from V and 3 bases from J, leaving 16 bases between. The germline V gene has CDR1 LGHNT and CDR2 FRNRAP. This CDR3 region has 15 residues.

The gene calls are TRBV12-5 and TRBJ1-2; D gene ambiguous. The CDR3 has 13 amino acids. Germline V gives CDR1 LGHNT, CDR2 FRNRAP. In nucleotides, the CDR3 is TGTGCCAACAGTTACGGGCAGGTCTATGGCTACACCTTC. It specifies CANSYGQVYGYTF.

The chain links TRBV11-3 to TRBJ1-1; unclear D gene. The CDR3 spans 14 residues. Germline V gives CDR1 SGHNT, CDR2 YENEEA. V shed 2 bases and J shed 4 bases, with 11 bases lying between them. The CDR3 protein is CASSLTFRGTEAFF. The CDR3 DNA is TGTGCCAGCAGCTTAACATTTCGCGGCACTGAAGCTTTCTTT.

The J gene is TRBJ2-3, the V gene TRBV1. TRBV1 is recorded as a pseudogene. The CDR3 has 14 residues. CDR3 amino acids: CTSSLEYRSDTQYF. The CDR3 DNA reads as TGCACCAGCAGCCTCGAATACCGTTCAGATACGCAGTATTTT.

V usage is TRBV6-8 and J usage is TRBJ1-2; D uncertain. This CDR3 has 13 amino acids. CDR1 is MNHGY, CDR2 SAAAGT, per germline. V was shortened by 7 bases and J by 8 bases, with 17 bases between the two germline ends. The CDR3 DNA follows: TGTGCCAGCACGCCTCTTCAAAGGCAGGGCTACACCTTC. It encodes CASTPLQRQGYTF.

This chain uses TRBV15 with TRBJ2-5; weak D call: TRBD1 (5 bases). The CDR3 consists of 15 residues. Germline CDR1 and CDR2: LNHNV and YYDKDF (reference sequence). Trimming took 3 bases from V and 5 from J, leaving 16 bases between them. Here the CDR3 reads CATSSQDKVRETQYF. Here the CDR3 DNA reads TGTGCCACCAGCAGTCAGGACAAGGTCCGGGAGACCCAGTACTTC.

The chain recombines TRBV7-8 with TRBJ2-7, with D possibly matching TRBD1 (5 bases). Germline V CDR1 and CDR2: SGHVS, FQNEAQ. CDR3 length equals 13 residues. V lost 2 bases, J lost 4 bases, and 9 bases lay in between. The DNA of the CDR3 is TGTGCCAGCAGCTTACAGGGTTTTTACGAGCAGTACTTC. It specifies CASSLQGFYEQYF. The full variable domain, rest sourced from reference TRBV7-8 and TRBJ2-7, is GAGVSQSPRYKVAKRGQDVALRCDPISGHVSLFWYQQALGQGPEFLTYFQNEAQLDKSGLPSDRFFAERPEGSVSTLKIQRTQQEDSAVYLCASSLQGFYEQYFGPGTRLTVT.

This sequence joins TRBV7-1 and TRBJ2-5, with D perhaps being TRBD1 or TRBD2 (5 bases each). Being an ORF, TRBV7-1 has a function that is uncertain. The CDR3 contains 15 residues. The V end was cut by 3 bases, the J end by 1 base, with 12 bases between. Here the CDR3 DNA reads TGTGCCAGCAGCTCGGGGCAGGGACCCCAAGAGACCCAGTACTTC. This sequence encodes CASSSGQGPQETQYF.

In this sample, this clone turned up a few times. The rearrangement uses TRBV19 and TRBJ2-7, with 10 positions matching TRBD1. The junction had 4 bases not matched to a gene; V was cut back by 6 bases and J by 2 bases. The germline V gene has CDR1 LNHDA and CDR2 SQIVND (reference sequence). CDR3 size: 14 residues. The chain's CDR3 is CASSSGTGAYEQYF. The CDR3, as DNA: TGTGCCAGTAGCTCCGGGACAGGGGCCTACGAGCAGTACTTC.

This chain joins TRBV12-5 and TRBJ2-2, with D unresolved. The ends were cut back, 0 bases at V and 6 bases at J, with 5 bases in the middle. The CDR3 is 13 residues long. Germline CDR1 is LGHNT and CDR2 is FRNRAP. The CDR3 loop reads CASGLVGAGELFF. Written as DNA, the CDR3 is TGTGCTAGTGGTTTGGTAGGAGCCGGGGAGCTGTTTTTT.

The chain recombines TRBV6-8 with TRBJ2-7; 8 nucleotides match TRBD2. Trimming at V came to 6 bases and at J to 0 bases, leaving 1 base not matched to a gene. The V gene's germline CDR1 is MNHGY and CDR2 SAAAGT. This CDR3 has 13 amino acids. CDR3 sequence: CASSAGGSYEQYF. CDR3 coding DNA: TGTGCCAGCAGCGCGGGGGGCTCCTACGAGCAGTACTTC.

The V and J genes are TRBV6-4 and TRBJ2-5; no definite D call. The CDR3 spans 14 residues. CDR1 is MRHNA, CDR2 SNTAGT, per germline. Trimming shortened V by 3 bases and J by 4 bases, and 12 bases separated the two germline ends. CDR3 sequence: CASSEFWGGETQYF. The CDR3, as DNA: TGTGCCAGCAGTGAATTCTGGGGTGGAGAGACCCAGTACTTC.

The chain has TRBV18 and TRBJ1-1; D gene uncertain. This CDR3 is 13 amino acids long. The germline V gene has CDR1 KGHSH and CDR2 LQKENI. V lost 1 base and J 2 bases, leaving 5 bases between the germline ends. The CDR3 nucleotides are TGTGCCAGCTCACCACTGGGCAACACTGAAGCTTTCTTT. It translates to CASSPLGNTEAFF.

The J gene is TRBJ2-1, the V gene TRBV18; the match to TRBD1 covers 9 bases. The CDR3 contains 16 residues. Germline CDR1 KGHSH, CDR2 LQKENI. After removal of 3 bases from V and 7 bases from J, the junction contained 10 bases not matched to a gene. The CDR3 reads CASSPTPRTGANEQFF. DNA for the CDR3: TGTGCCAGCTCACCCACCCCAAGGACAGGGGCGAATGAGCAGTTCTTC.

This chain connects TRBV5-1 to TRBJ1-1; D remains ambiguous. The CDR3 loop spans 16 amino acids. Trimming removed 4 bases from V and 6 bases from J, with 22 bases in between. Germline-derived CDR1 and CDR2 are SGHRS and YFSETQ. The DNA of the CDR3 is TGCGCCAGCAGCGGCCGGGCCGATACTTTTGTCGCTGAAGCTTTCTTT. Encoded protein: CASSGRADTFVAEAFF.

The genes are TRBV2 and TRBJ1-2; maybe TRBD1 (6 bases). Deletions cut 4 bases from V and 7 bases from J, with 16 bases between. The CDR3 extends over 14 amino acids. Germline CDR1 SNHLY, CDR2 FYNNEI. The CDR3 nucleotides are TGTGCCAGCAGTGTAAGGGCCAGGGGTAGTGGCTACACCTTC. It yields the protein CASSVRARGSGYTF.

This clone has a handful of counts. The chain joins TRBV12-5 to TRBJ1-4; 9 bases align to TRBD1. With V trimmed by 0 bases and J by 8 bases, 7 bases remained unmatched. In germline, CDR1 is LGHNT, CDR2 FRNRAP. This CDR3 comprises 16 residues. CDR3 DNA sequence: TGTGCTAGTGGTTTGGTAGCGGGACAGGGAGAGGAAAAACTGTTTTTT. This gives the protein CASGLVAGQGEEKLFF.

The V gene is TRBV5-1, the J gene TRBJ1-2, with no clear D. The CDR3 has 14 residues. V was shortened by 0 bases and J by 4 bases, with 10 bases between the two germline ends. Per germline, CDR1 SGHRS and CDR2 YFSETQ. CDR3 sequence reads: CASSLGGGSYGYTF. The CDR3 DNA sequence: TGCGCCAGCAGCTTGGGTGGAGGGAGCTATGGCTACACCTTC.